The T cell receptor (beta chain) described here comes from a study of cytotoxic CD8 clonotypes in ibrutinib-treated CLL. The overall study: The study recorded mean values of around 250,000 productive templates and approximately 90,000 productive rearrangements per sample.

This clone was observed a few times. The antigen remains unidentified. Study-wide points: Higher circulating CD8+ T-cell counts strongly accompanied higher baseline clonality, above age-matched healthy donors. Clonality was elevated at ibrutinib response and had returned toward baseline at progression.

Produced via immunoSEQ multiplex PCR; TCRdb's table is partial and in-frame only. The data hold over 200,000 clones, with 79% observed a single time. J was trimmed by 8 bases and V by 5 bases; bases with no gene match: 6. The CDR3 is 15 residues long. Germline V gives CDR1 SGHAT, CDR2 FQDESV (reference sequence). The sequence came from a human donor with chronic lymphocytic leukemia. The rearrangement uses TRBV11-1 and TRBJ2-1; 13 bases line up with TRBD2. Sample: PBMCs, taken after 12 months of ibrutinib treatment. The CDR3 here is CASSPRTSGSYEQFF. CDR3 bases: TGTGCCAGCAGCCCCCGGACTAGCGGGAGTTATGAGCAGTTCTTC.